Following are 18 T cell receptor beta chains from one sample sequenced in a study of T cell responses to AZD1222 COVID-19 vaccine. This table comes from immunoSEQ multiplex PCR, and its TCRdb copy is limited to in-frame clones, with some not included. The table lists roughly 90,000 clones, 85% to 95% of them singletons, with roughly 4.8% in the top ten. Sample: peripheral blood, taken on day 0 of MenACWY control vaccination. The receptors stem from an adult in good health.

This chain connects TRBV5-8 to TRBJ1-5; perhaps TRBD1 as D (6 bases). The V end was cut by 2 bases, the J end by 9 bases, with 12 bases between. The germline V gene encodes CDR1 SGHTS and CDR2 YDEGEE. The CDR3 is made up of 13 amino acids. For the CDR3, the DNA is TGTGCCAGCAGCTTAAGGGGGGCTGGGCCCCAGCATTTT. Translated, it gives CASSLRGAGPQHF. The whole variable domain, filled in from reference TRBV5-8 and TRBJ1-5, reads EAGVTQSPTHLIKTRGQQATLRCSPISGHTSVYWYQQALGLGLQFLLWYDEGEERNRGNFPPRFSGRQFPNYSSELNVNALELEDSALYLCASSLRGAGPQHFGDGTRLSIL.

This clone occurred once. The chain couples TRBV6-5 to TRBJ2-2; 9 nucleotides agree with TRBD1. Looked up from germline, CDR1 is MNHEY and CDR2 is SVGAGI. The CDR3 has 16 amino acids. J gave up 6 bases and V 0 bases, and 5 bases lay outside the gene matches. The CDR3 DNA reads TGTGCCAGCAGTTACTCCAACAGGGGGCGCCCCGGGGAGCTGTTTTTT. Translation gives CASSYSNRGRPGELFF.

The genes are TRBV2 and TRBJ2-1, with D perhaps TRBD1 (6 bases). Germline CDR1 reads SNHLY; CDR2 reads FYNNEI. Trimming pared 4 bases from V and 3 bases from J, leaving 13 bases between. The CDR3 totals 15 residues. CDR3 loop: CASSAQGRIYNEQFF. CDR3 nucleotide sequence: TGTGCCAGCAGTGCTCAGGGGCGAATCTACAATGAGCAGTTCTTC. Drawing the rest from reference TRBV2 and TRBJ2-1, the complete variable domain is EPEVTQTPSHQVTQMGQEVILRCVPISNHLYFYWYRQILGQKVEFLVSFYNNEISEKSEIFDDQFSVERPDGSNFTLKIRSTKLEDSAMYFCASSAQGRIYNEQFFGPGTRLTVL.

The rearrangement links TRBV18 to TRBJ1-5, with no clear D. V was pared by 6 bases and J by 7 bases, with 19 bases between. This CDR3 has 15 residues. Germline loops: CDR1 KGHSH, CDR2 LQKENI. For the CDR3, the DNA is TGTGCCAGCTCCCCCACCCCCAATCAAGACCAGCCCCAGCATTTT. Translating it yields CASSPTPNQDQPQHF.

This chain joins TRBV4-2 and TRBJ2-3; no clear D gene. The CDR3 runs 14 residues. V lost 2 bases, J lost 1 base, and 7 bases lay in between. Germline values: CDR1 LGHNA, CDR2 YNFKEQ. The CDR3 protein is CASSQKKGTDTQYF. In DNA, the CDR3 is TGTGCCAGCAGCCAAAAAAAGGGCACAGATACGCAGTATTTT.

The chain is built from TRBV10-3 and TRBJ1-1; 10 bases align to TRBD1. Germline CDR1 and CDR2: ENHRY and SYGVKD. The CDR3 runs 17 residues. Trimming at V came to 2 bases and at J to 1 base, leaving 7 bases not matched to a gene. The CDR3 reads CAISETNRDRGNTEAFF. CDR3 DNA sequence: TGTGCCATCAGTGAGACGAATCGGGACAGGGGGAACACTGAAGCTTTCTTT.

This rearrangement joins TRBV5-1 to TRBJ2-5; D is uncertain. Trimming took 0 bases from V and 4 from J, leaving 13 bases between them. The CDR3 consists of 15 residues. Germline V gene data show CDR1 as SGHRS and CDR2 as YFSETQ. CDR3 in amino acids: CASSLDAETRETQYF. In DNA, the CDR3 is TGCGCCAGCAGCTTGGATGCAGAGACCCGAGAGACCCAGTACTTC.

The chain carries TRBV5-1 and TRBJ2-5, with a tentative D call TRBD2 (6 bases). The germline gives CDR1 SGHRS, CDR2 YFSETQ. The V and J ends lost 0 bases and 4 bases respectively, with 10 bases between them. The CDR3 runs 14 residues. The CDR3 here is CASSLEVGGETQYF. Written as DNA, the CDR3 is TGCGCCAGCAGCTTGGAGGTCGGGGGAGAGACCCAGTACTTC.

CDR3 sequence (DNA): TGTGCCAGCCGGACTAGCGGGTTCTCCTACGAGCAGTACTTC. This codes for CASRTSGFSYEQYF. This rearrangement joins TRBV19 to TRBJ2-7, with 11 bases lining up with TRBD2. The J segment lost 0 bases and the V segment lost 9 bases, leaving 4 bases of the junction unmatched. CDR3 length: 14 amino acids. Germline CDR1 LNHDA, CDR2 SQIVND (reference sequence).

The chain carries TRBV29-1 and TRBJ1-5; 9 positions agree with TRBD1. Germline assignment: CDR1 SQVTM and CDR2 ANQGSEA. V shed 6 bases and J 2 bases; nucleotides not matched to a gene: 8. CDR3 size: 15 residues. The CDR3 DNA is TGCAGCGTCGGACAGGGGATGGGGGGCAATCAGCCCCAGCATTTT. Its translation is CSVGQGMGGNQPQHF.

The rearrangement links TRBV6-5 to TRBJ1-2; 7 positions match TRBD1. V dropped 7 bases and J dropped 6; count of bases not matched to a gene: 5. The CDR3 runs 12 residues. The V gene's germline CDR1 is MNHEY and CDR2 SVGAGI. The CDR3 bases are TGTGCCAGCACTTGGGACAGAAATGGCTACACCTTC. Its protein is CASTWDRNGYTF.

This clone appeared once. V and J are TRBV10-3 and TRBJ1-2, with TRBD1 matching over 8 bases. Germline V CDR1 and CDR2: ENHRY, SYGVKD. The CDR3 is made up of 15 amino acids. Losses at the gene ends were 6 bases for V and 8 bases for J; bases not matched to a gene: 14. CDR3 residues: CAIRDSKQGVGGYTF. CDR3 bases: TGTGCCATCAGAGATTCGAAACAGGGGGTCGGAGGCTACACCTTC.

The chain is built from TRBV19 and TRBJ2-2; D gene ambiguous. Trimming removed 6 bases from V and 6 bases from J, with 14 bases in between. This CDR3 has 14 residues. Germline V CDR1 and CDR2: LNHDA, SQIVND (reference sequence). CDR3 DNA: TGTGCCAGTAGCCGCGACGGCAGGTCCGGGGAGCTGTTTTTT. Amino acids: CASSRDGRSGELFF.

By frequency in the sample, this clone is medium-sized (0.01 to 0.1%). This CDR3 reads CASNRQINQPQHF. The CDR3 nucleotides are TGTGCCAGTAATCGGCAGATTAATCAGCCCCAGCATTTT. V is TRBV19 and J is TRBJ1-5, with D hard to call. Germline V gene lookup returns CDR1 LNHDA and CDR2 SQIVND (reference sequence). Trimming pared 7 bases from V and 4 bases from J, leaving 11 bases between. The CDR3 consists of 13 residues. Complete variable domain (other parts from reference TRBV19 and TRBJ1-5): DGGITQSPKYLFRKEGQNVTLSCEQNLNHDAMYWYRQDPGQGLRLIYYSQIVNDFQKGDIAEGYSVSREKKESFPLTVTSAQKNPTAFYLCASNRQINQPQHFGDGTRLSIL.

The V call is TRBV6-2 or TRBV6-3, the J call TRBJ1-1; no reliable D call. Per germline, CDR1 MNHEY and CDR2 SVGEGT. This CDR3 is 14 amino acids long. The germline V and J ends were trimmed by 6 bases and 4 bases, with 15 bases remaining between them. The CDR3 region has the DNA TGTGCCAGCAGCCTCCGGGGTGTGGGCACTGAAGCTTTCTTT. Its translation is CASSLRGVGTEAFF.

The chain is built from TRBV12-3 or TRBV12-4 and TRBJ1-1, with D unclear. V lost 9 bases to trimming and J lost 7 bases, with 18 bases between them. The CDR3 has 13 amino acids. CDR3 coding DNA: TGTGCCAGTAGCCCGATCCGGGCGGGTGAAGCTTTCTTT. Amino acids: CASSPIRAGEAFF.

This chain joins TRBV13 and TRBJ1-3; possible D gene TRBD1, 5 bases. The V gene lost 4 bases and the J gene lost 0 bases, with 10 bases spanning the gap. The CDR3 is 15 residues long. Germline CDR1 PRHDT, CDR2 FYEKMQ (reference sequence). The CDR3 protein is CASSSDRNSGNTIYF. The CDR3 DNA is TGTGCCAGCAGCTCAGACAGAAACTCTGGAAACACCATATATTTT.

The chain joins TRBV10-1 to TRBJ1-6, with D possibly being TRBD1 (5 bases). The V end lost 6 bases, the J end lost 15 bases, and 15 bases lay between the germline ends. The CDR3 extends over 12 amino acids. Germline assignment: CDR1 WNHNN and CDR2 SYGVQD (reference sequence). The CDR3 sequence is CASSGWDGLLHF. The CDR3 coding sequence is TGCGCCAGCAGCGGCTGGGACGGGCTCCTCCACTTT.